These T cell receptor beta chains were read from a single sample in a study of CD8+ T cells in alopecia areata. Sequencing was performed with immunoSEQ multiplex PCR; in TCRdb, only in-frame clones are kept and a portion is missing. Altogether roughly 280,000 clones are present, 60% being singletons, with the ten largest covering 0.8% to 1%. The sample was CD4+ T cells sorted from blood, taken around week 53, from a patient treated with tofacitinib. Every receptor here comes from a human donor with alopecia areata. Each CDR3 is given with its conserved first and last residue. Each record gives: clone size, J gene, D gene, CDR3 length, V gene, CDR3 DNA, CDR3 protein. D genes are given only for firm matches. Clone size appears in some rows only: once, few, many, or a class for an expanded clone.

size: -
J: TRBJ2-5
D: TRBD2
length: 16
V: TRBV9
DNA: TGTGCCAGCAGTCCCACCGGGACTAGAGTCGGCGAGACCCAGTACTTC
CDR3: CASSPTGTRVGETQYF

size: -
J: TRBJ2-2
D: -
length: 13
V: TRBV25-1
DNA: TGTGCCAGCAGTTCTCAGGGGACCGGGGAGCTGTTTTTT
CDR3: CASSSQGTGELFF

size: -
J: TRBJ2-5
D: -
length: 14
V: TRBV5-1
DNA: TGCGCCAGCAGCCTGGGGGGTGTCCAAGAGACCCAGTACTTC
CDR3: CASSLGGVQETQYF

size: -
J: TRBJ1-6
D: -
length: 15
V: TRBV30
DNA: TGTGCCTGGAGTTTTCCGGGACAATATAATTCACCCCTCCACTTT
CDR3: CAWSFPGQYNSPLHF

size: -
J: TRBJ1-1
D: -
length: 13
V: TRBV27
DNA: TGTGCCAGCAGTCTAGGACACTACACTGAAGCTTTCTTT
CDR3: CASSLGHYTEAFF

size: -
J: TRBJ2-1
D: TRBD1
length: 14
V: TRBV5-6
DNA: TGTGCCAGCAGCTGGGAGGACAGGGGGAATGAGCAGTTCTTC
CDR3: CASSWEDRGNEQFF

size: -
J: TRBJ2-7
D: TRBD1
length: 13
V: TRBV6-5
DNA: TGTGCCAGCAGTTACTTAGAGGGGGCCGAGCAGTACTTC
CDR3: CASSYLEGAEQYF

size: few
J: TRBJ2-4
D: -
length: 14
V: TRBV5-1
DNA: TGCGCCAGCAGCCCCGGTAGGACCAAAAACATTCAGTACTTC
CDR3: CASSPGRTKNIQYF

size: few
J: TRBJ1-1
D: TRBD1
length: 15
V: TRBV30
DNA: TGTGCCTGGAGTGTACCGGGACAGGGTAACACTGAAGCTTTCTTT
CDR3: CAWSVPGQGNTEAFF

size: -
J: TRBJ1-1
D: -
length: 15
V: TRBV30
DNA: TGTGCCTGGATCACACCTGGGACCCCTAAGTTGACCGCTTTCTTT
CDR3: CAWITPGTPKLTAFF

size: -
J: TRBJ2-5
D: -
length: 13
V: TRBV7-2
DNA: TGTGCCAGCAGCTTAGGGCCGGGGGAGACCCAGTACTTC
CDR3: CASSLGPGETQYF

size: -
J: TRBJ2-7
D: TRBD1
length: 13
V: TRBV29-1
DNA: TGCAGCGCCGTAGACAGGGTCTCCTACGAGCAGTACTTC
CDR3: CSAVDRVSYEQYF

size: -
J: TRBJ2-3
D: -
length: 16
V: TRBV15
DNA: TGTGCCACCAGCAACGGACAGCGAACTAGCACAGATACGCAGTATTTT
CDR3: CATSNGQRTSTDTQYF

size: -
J: TRBJ2-2
D: -
length: 14
V: TRBV11-2
DNA: TGTGCCAGCAGCTCCCTTGTTGATTCAGGGGAGCTGTTTTTT
CDR3: CASSSLVDSGELFF

size: few
J: TRBJ1-2
D: TRBD1
length: 14
V: TRBV29-1
DNA: TGCAGCGTTGAAGATAACAGGGGCCTGTATGGCTACACCTTC
CDR3: CSVEDNRGLYGYTF

size: -
J: TRBJ2-3
D: TRBD2
length: 14
V: TRBV29-1
DNA: TGCAGCGGCGTTACTAGCGGGGGTCCGTATACGCAGTATTTT
CDR3: CSGVTSGGPYTQYF

size: few
J: TRBJ1-2
D: -
length: 15
V: TRBV6-5
DNA: TGTGCCAGCAGTTACTCGGGAGTAACTAACTATGGCTACACCTTC
CDR3: CASSYSGVTNYGYTF

size: once
J: TRBJ2-2
D: -
length: 13
V: TRBV30
DNA: TGTGCCTGGAACAGGGATCTGACCGGGGAGCTGTTTTTT
CDR3: CAWNRDLTGELFF

size: few
J: TRBJ1-2
D: -
length: 10
V: TRBV29-1
DNA: TGCAGCGTTGAGGGGGCTGGCTACACCTTC
CDR3: CSVEGAGYTF

size: few
J: TRBJ1-2
D: TRBD1
length: 14
V: TRBV7-9
DNA: TGTGCCAGCAGCCTAGGCCGGGACAGGGGCGGCTACACCTTC
CDR3: CASSLGRDRGGYTF

size: -
J: TRBJ1-3
D: -
length: 16
V: TRBV11-2
DNA: TGTGCCAGCAGCTCTTCCATCCAGTCGGCTGGAAACACCATATATTTT
CDR3: CASSSSIQSAGNTIYF

size: once
J: TRBJ2-5
D: -
length: 13
V: TRBV7-3
DNA: TGTGCCAGCAGCCGTGCCGGTGGGGAGACCCAGTACTTC
CDR3: CASSRAGGETQYF

size: few
J: TRBJ2-7
D: TRBD1
length: 14
V: TRBV29-1
DNA: TGCAGCGTGGGCCCCCGACAGGGTCTTGACGAGCAGTACTTC
CDR3: CSVGPRQGLDEQYF

size: -
J: TRBJ2-1
D: -
length: 15
V: TRBV5-5
DNA: TGTGCCAGCAGCTTCCTGGGTAGATCCTACAATGAGCAGTTCTTC
CDR3: CASSFLGRSYNEQFF

size: few
J: TRBJ2-5
D: -
length: 14
V: TRBV10-3
DNA: TGTGCCATCAGTGAGTCTAGGACCAAAGAGACCCAGTACTTC
CDR3: CAISESRTKETQYF

size: -
J: TRBJ2-5
D: TRBD2
length: 20
V: TRBV9
DNA: TGTGCCAGCAGCGAGGGGTATCCCGGGACTAGCGGGGCCACCGCGGAGACCCAGTACTTC
CDR3: CASSEGYPGTSGATAETQYF

size: -
J: TRBJ1-2
D: -
length: 12
V: TRBV6-5
DNA: TGTGCCAGCAGTACCGTGGGGAAGGGCTACACCTTC
CDR3: CASSTVGKGYTF

size: -
J: TRBJ2-1
D: -
length: 11
V: TRBV30
DNA: TGTGCCTGGAGTACGGTCAATGAGCAGTTCTTC
CDR3: CAWSTVNEQFF

size: few
J: TRBJ2-1
D: TRBD2
length: 17
V: TRBV9
DNA: TGTGCCAGCAGCGTGAGCCCGGGACTAGCGGGGTACAATGAGCAGTTCTTC
CDR3: CASSVSPGLAGYNEQFF

size: -
J: TRBJ2-1
D: -
length: 15
V: TRBV9
DNA: TGTGCCAGCAGCCCCCAGGGGAACTCCTACAATGAGCAGTTCTTC
CDR3: CASSPQGNSYNEQFF

size: -
J: TRBJ1-5
D: TRBD1
length: 14
V: TRBV25-1
DNA: TGTGCCAGCAGTGAACACGGGACAGCCCAGCCCCAGCATTTT
CDR3: CASSEHGTAQPQHF

size: few
J: TRBJ1-2
D: -
length: 15
V: TRBV7-2
DNA: TGTGCCAGCAGCTTACCGGGGAATAGCCACTATGGCTACACCTTC
CDR3: CASSLPGNSHYGYTF

size: -
J: TRBJ1-1
D: TRBD1
length: 14
V: TRBV6-5
DNA: TGTGCCAGCAGATCGACAGGGAGTAACACTGAAGCTTTCTTT
CDR3: CASRSTGSNTEAFF

size: -
J: TRBJ2-1
D: TRBD1
length: 15
V: TRBV11-2
DNA: TGTGCCAGCAGCCGACCGAGGGGGCGCTGGAATGAGCAGTTCTTC
CDR3: CASSRPRGRWNEQFF

size: -
J: TRBJ2-2
D: -
length: 11
V: TRBV30
DNA: TGTGCCTGGAGTGAAGCAGGGGAGCTGTTTTTT
CDR3: CAWSEAGELFF

size: once
J: TRBJ1-2
D: -
length: 13
V: TRBV7-2
DNA: TGTGCCAGCAGCCAGACGGGAGGATATGGCTACACCTTC
CDR3: CASSQTGGYGYTF

size: -
J: TRBJ1-3
D: -
length: 12
V: TRBV30
DNA: TGTGCCTGGAGACTAGCTGGAAACACCATATATTTT
CDR3: CAWRLAGNTIYF

size: -
J: TRBJ2-1
D: TRBD1
length: 15
V: TRBV5-6
DNA: TGTGCCAGCAGCGAGACAGGGGGTGCAGACAATGAGCAGTTCTTC
CDR3: CASSETGGADNEQFF

size: -
J: TRBJ1-5
D: -
length: 14
V: TRBV2
DNA: TGTGCCAGCAGTGAAGGGCCGAGCAATCAGCCCCAGCATTTT
CDR3: CASSEGPSNQPQHF

size: -
J: TRBJ1-4
D: -
length: 14
V: TRBV10-3
DNA: TGTGCCATCAGTGGAGGAGCAACTAATGAAAAACTGTTTTTT
CDR3: CAISGGATNEKLFF

size: -
J: TRBJ1-1
D: -
length: 15
V: TRBV9
DNA: TGTGCCAGCAGCGGGGGGCTGGCGAAGAACACTGAAGCTTTCTTT
CDR3: CASSGGLAKNTEAFF

size: -
J: TRBJ1-1
D: -
length: 13
V: TRBV7-2
DNA: TGTGCCAGCAGCACCAGAGTAGGCACTGAAGCTTTCTTT
CDR3: CASSTRVGTEAFF

size: -
J: TRBJ1-6
D: -
length: 12
V: TRBV4-1
DNA: TGCGCCAGCAGCCCCTACAATTCACCCCTCCACTTT
CDR3: CASSPYNSPLHF

size: few
J: TRBJ2-2
D: -
length: 15
V: TRBV14
DNA: TGTGCCAGCAGCCCGGAGTCCAGATGGGGCGGGGAGCTGTTTTTT
CDR3: CASSPESRWGGELFF

size: -
J: TRBJ1-2
D: TRBD1
length: 15
V: TRBV9
DNA: TGTGCCAGCAGCCTAAGGCGGACAGGTCCATATGGCTACACCTTC
CDR3: CASSLRRTGPYGYTF

size: -
J: TRBJ2-7
D: TRBD1
length: 12
V: TRBV29-1
DNA: TGCAGCGCCTCACAGGGGGTAGGCGAGCAGTACTTC
CDR3: CSASQGVGEQYF

size: -
J: TRBJ2-5
D: TRBD1
length: 14
V: TRBV5-6
DNA: TGTGCCAGCAGCTCCGGACAGGTCCAAGAGACCCAGTACTTC
CDR3: CASSSGQVQETQYF

size: -
J: TRBJ1-1
D: -
length: 12
V: TRBV25-1
DNA: TGTGCCAGCAGTGACCACAACACTGAAGCTTTCTTT
CDR3: CASSDHNTEAFF

size: -
J: TRBJ2-7
D: -
length: 13
V: TRBV5-1
DNA: TGCGCCAGCAGCTTCCCCGCCGGAGACGAGCAGTACTTC
CDR3: CASSFPAGDEQYF

size: few
J: TRBJ2-5
D: TRBD1
length: 15
V: TRBV9
DNA: TGTGCCAGCGGCAGATCCGGGACAGGCCAAGAGACCCAGTACTTC
CDR3: CASGRSGTGQETQYF

size: few
J: TRBJ1-5
D: -
length: 17
V: TRBV23-1
DNA: TGCGCCAGCAGTCCCTGCGAACAGAGATATAGCAATCAGCCCCAGCATTTT
CDR3: CASSPCEQRYSNQPQHF

size: -
J: TRBJ1-6
D: -
length: 16
V: TRBV6-5
DNA: TGTGCCAGCAGTTATCGTAGGGTAGGGGCTAATTCACCCCTCCACTTT
CDR3: CASSYRRVGANSPLHF

size: -
J: TRBJ2-6
D: -
length: 13
V: TRBV19
DNA: TGTGCCAGTAGTATCGCCGGGGCCAACGTCCTGACTTTC
CDR3: CASSIAGANVLTF

size: -
J: TRBJ2-3
D: TRBD1
length: 16
V: TRBV7-9
DNA: TGTGCCAGCAGCGCCCAGACAGGGAGTGGGACAGATACGCAGTATTTT
CDR3: CASSAQTGSGTDTQYF

size: few
J: TRBJ2-7
D: TRBD1
length: 15
V: TRBV5-4
DNA: TGTGCCAGCAGTTATACCGGGACAGGTTCCTACGAGCAGTACTTC
CDR3: CASSYTGTGSYEQYF

size: -
J: TRBJ2-1
D: TRBD2
length: 16
V: TRBV29-1
DNA: TGCAGCGTTGTTTACCTTAGCGGGGGGGTTCACAATGAGCAGTTCTTC
CDR3: CSVVYLSGGVHNEQFF